This TCR beta chain was retrieved from a study of T cell responses to AZD1222 COVID-19 vaccine. Study outcomes and limitations: Nearly half of the spike-specific TCRs reportedly recognize variant regions that carry no mutations.

A word on this clone: Its target is not known.

Pooled samples include second doses given at about 4 or 12 weeks. The CDR3 has 16 residues. Trimming cost V 3 bases and J 6 bases, with 20 bases left between them. Per germline, CDR1 MDHEN and CDR2 SYDVKM. Sequencing was performed with immunoSEQ multiplex PCR; in TCRdb, only in-frame clones are kept and a portion is missing. This repertoire shows more than 90,000 clones, around 89% found once; its top ten account for roughly 7.1%. This chain uses TRBV28 with TRBJ1-2; maybe TRBD1 (5 bases). The sample here was peripheral blood, taken 28 days after the second AZD1222 dose. The sequence was collected from an adult who received the AZD1222 COVID-19 vaccine. CDR3 loop: CASSLGSGGRGNGYTF. The CDR3 DNA follows: TGTGCCAGCAGTTTGGGATCTGGGGGTCGGGGGAATGGCTACACCTTC.